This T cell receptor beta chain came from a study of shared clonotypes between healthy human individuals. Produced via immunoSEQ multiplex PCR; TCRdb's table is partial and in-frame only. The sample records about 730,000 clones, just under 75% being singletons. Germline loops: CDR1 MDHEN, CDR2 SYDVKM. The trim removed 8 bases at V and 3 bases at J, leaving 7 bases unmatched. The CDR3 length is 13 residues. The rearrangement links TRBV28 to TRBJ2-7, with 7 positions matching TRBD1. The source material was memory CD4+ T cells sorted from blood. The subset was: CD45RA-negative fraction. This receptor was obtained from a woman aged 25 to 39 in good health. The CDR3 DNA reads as TGTGCCAGCGGGTCCTCAGGGGGCTACGAGCAGTACTTC. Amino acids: CASGSSGGYEQYF.